The next 10 T cell receptor beta chains were all read from a single sample in a study of cytomegalovirus exposure and HLA in healthy donors (dated by TCRdb to about 2017). Receptor libraries were prepared by the immunoSEQ multiplex PCR assay. For the multiplex PCR, a mixture combining 60 forward primers for TCR Vbeta segments and 13 reverse primers for TCR Jbeta segments was used. What TCRdb holds here is the immuneACCESS table cut down to in-frame rearrangements. Part of the clones is not present; checked against another copy, under half of the missing clones reflect an unresolved V gene, and the others are unexplained. The sample records 110,000 or so clones, about 78% of which are singletons. About 5.4% of the sample is held by the ten biggest clonotypes. The source material was PBMCs. These receptors came from a woman in her twenties or thirties in good health and CMV-seropositive.

The J gene is TRBJ2-2, the V gene TRBV6-5; D possibly corresponds to TRBD1 (6 bases). V gave up 6 bases and J gave up 0 bases, with 11 bases separating them. The CDR3 totals 15 residues. The germline gives CDR1 MNHEY, CDR2 SVGAGI. CDR3: CASRKGGANTGELFF. The CDR3 DNA sequence: TGTGCCAGCAGAAAAGGGGGTGCGAACACCGGGGAGCTGTTTTTT.

A remark on this clone: One end of the junction fails to match germline, which may point to a read error. The chain joins TRBV5-1 to TRBJ2-1; maybe TRBD2 (5 bases). Per germline, CDR1 SGHRS and CDR2 YFSETQ. The CDR3 is 15 residues long. CDR3 nucleotide sequence: TGCGCCAGCACGGGATCTAGTTTCTCCTACAATGGGCAGTTCTTC. This codes for CASTGSSFSYNGQFF.

The J gene is TRBJ2-7, the V gene TRBV29-1; 7 bases are a match to TRBD2. This CDR3 spans 14 amino acids. Trimming took 4 bases from V and 3 from J; bases not matched to a gene: 9. In germline, CDR1 is SQVTM, CDR2 ANQGSEA. The CDR3 region has the DNA TGCAGCGTTGGGGCTGCGACGGGAGGCTACGAGCAGTACTTC. This sequence encodes CSVGAATGGYEQYF.

This clone was seen a few times. This rearrangement joins TRBV18 to TRBJ1-1; 9 positions match TRBD1. Germline assignment: CDR1 KGHSH and CDR2 LQKENI. V lost 3 bases, J lost 4 bases, and 9 bases stayed unmatched. CDR3 length equals 16 residues. The DNA for the CDR3 is TGTGCCAGCTCACCTTTCGGACAGGGGTCCGGCACTGAAGCTTTCTTT. Translating gives CASSPFGQGSGTEAFF.

This clone has only a few counts. The J gene is TRBJ1-4, the V gene TRBV18; TRBD1 agrees at 7 bases. V gave up 1 base and J gave up 10 bases; unmatched junction bases: 9. This CDR3 is 15 amino acids long. From germline, CDR1 is KGHSH and CDR2 LQKENI. CDR3 sequence reads: CASSPQSGTEGKLFF. CDR3 DNA: TGTGCCAGCTCACCACAGTCGGGGACAGAGGGAAAACTGTTTTTT.

The rearrangement links TRBV6-6 to TRBJ2-5; 10 nucleotides agree with TRBD2. Per the germline V gene, CDR1 is MNHNY and CDR2 is SVGAGI (reference sequence). After removal of 6 bases from V and 4 bases from J, the junction contained 5 bases not matched to a gene. CDR3 length: 14 residues. This CDR3 reads CASRIAGGIETQYF. The DNA of the CDR3 is TGTGCCAGCAGAATAGCGGGGGGAATAGAGACCCAGTACTTC.

Note on this clone: Other DNA sequences in this sample translate to the same CDR3. The chain links TRBV5-6 to TRBJ1-2, with a possible D match to TRBD1 (6 bases). Trimming shortened V by 0 bases and J by 4 bases, and 7 bases separated the two germline ends. Germline CDR1 and CDR2: SGHDT and YYEEEE. The CDR3 runs 13 residues. CDR3 loop: CASSLDRAYGYTF. CDR3 sequence (DNA): TGTGCCAGCAGCTTGGACAGGGCCTATGGCTACACCTTC.

The chain carries TRBV6-4 and TRBJ2-3; perhaps TRBD2 as D (5 bases). CDR3 length: 14 residues. V lost 3 bases, J lost 4 bases, and 11 bases lay in between. Germline V gene sequence: CDR1 MRHNA, CDR2 SNTAGT. CDR3 loop: CASSEVGGADTQYF. DNA of the CDR3: TGTGCCAGCAGTGAGGTAGGAGGCGCAGATACGCAGTATTTT.

The V call is TRBV29-1, the J call TRBJ2-3, with 9 bases matching TRBD1. This CDR3 spans 15 amino acids. After removal of 1 base from V and 2 bases from J, the junction contained 4 bases not matched to a gene. Germline values: CDR1 SQVTM, CDR2 ANQGSEA. In nucleotides, the CDR3 is TGCAGCGTTGAAGTCGGGACAGGGTTCACAGATACGCAGTATTTT. Its translation is CSVEVGTGFTDTQYF.

This clone was picked up a small number of times. The chain couples TRBV7-4 to TRBJ2-2; no firm D call. The CDR3 is 16 amino acids. In germline, CDR1 is SGHVT, CDR2 SQSDAQ. V lost 6 bases, J lost 1 base, and 15 bases lay in between. The CDR3: CASSKQPHQNTGELFF. The DNA of the CDR3 is TGTGCCAGCAGTAAACAGCCCCACCAGAACACCGGGGAGCTGTTTTTT.